The T cell receptor beta chain described here comes from a study of blood T cell repertoires in COVID-19. Whole-study context: Italy, Spain and the United States were the sources of the convalescent and acute COVID-19 samples. PBMCs, B-cell-depleted T cells, or T cells provided the cDNA or gDNA that made up the material.

The authors' processing: Nucleated cell number was recorded as an estimate derived from reference gene primer amplification. The assay was immunoSEQ multiplex PCR, and TCRdb's table has in-frame clones only and misses some. The V and J calls and clone size come from that table; D and trimming were worked out from the DNA. Of a few hundred thousand clones listed, approximately 85% were seen once; the top ten hold 6% to 9%. Sequencing was carried out using peripheral blood. This clonotype was obtained from a human donor in a cohort sampled during active COVID-19.

In DNA form, the CDR3 reads TGTGCCAGCAGCCAAGGGGGACAGGGAAGCAATCAGCCCCAGCATTTT. Its protein is CASSQGGQGSNQPQHF. The chain carries TRBV4-2 and TRBJ1-5; 9 bases map to TRBD1. CDR1 and CDR2 from the germline V gene are LGHNA and YNFKEQ. The V segment lost 1 base and the J segment 1 base; nucleotides outside the gene matches: 2. The CDR3 has 16 amino acids.